This TCR beta chain was found in a study of regulatory T cells in long-lasting Graves disease. The sample's time point: persistent/refractory GD, antithyroid drugs over 5 years with positive TRAb. Construction of the TCR library relied on RNA isolated from PBMCs. Investigators prepared the TCR beta libraries by applying iRepertoire HTBI primers and Arm-PCR of CDR3 regions. TCRdb reprocessed the multiplex PCR reads via MiXCR and lists one record per CDR3 protein. Counted here are some 420,000 distinct CDR3 sequences, about 22% occurring once; the ten biggest clones make up under 15%. This CDR3 comprises 15 residues. The germline gives CDR1 SGHRS, CDR2 YFSETQ. Trimming cost V 6 bases and J 6 bases, with 21 bases left between them. This clonotype has a handful of counts.

The V and J genes are TRBV5-1 and TRBJ1-2; D gene unclear. The TCR comes from a female donor with Graves disease. The sample consisted of peripheral blood mononuclear cells (PBMCs), taken when the disease was refractory, from a patient treated with antithyroid drugs. CDR3 region: CASNSGDTSRDGYTF. The CDR3 region has the DNA TGCGCCAGCAACTCCGGCGACACTTCTCGGGATGGCTACACCTTC.